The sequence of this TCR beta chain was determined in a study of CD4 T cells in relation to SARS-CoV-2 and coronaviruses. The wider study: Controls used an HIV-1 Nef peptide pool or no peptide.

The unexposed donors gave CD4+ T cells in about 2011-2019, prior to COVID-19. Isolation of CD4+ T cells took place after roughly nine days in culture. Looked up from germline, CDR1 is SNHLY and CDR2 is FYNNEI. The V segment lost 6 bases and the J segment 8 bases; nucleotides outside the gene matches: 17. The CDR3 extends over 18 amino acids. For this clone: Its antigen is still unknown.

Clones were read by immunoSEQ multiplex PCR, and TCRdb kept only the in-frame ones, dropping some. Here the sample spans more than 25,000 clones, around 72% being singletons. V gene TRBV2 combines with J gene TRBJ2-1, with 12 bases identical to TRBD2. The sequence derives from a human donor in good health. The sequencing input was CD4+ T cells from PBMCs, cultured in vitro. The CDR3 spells CASRSGRLAGGVVDEQFF. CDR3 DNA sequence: TGTGCCAGCAGATCCGGGCGTCTAGCGGGGGGGGTTGTCGATGAGCAGTTCTTC. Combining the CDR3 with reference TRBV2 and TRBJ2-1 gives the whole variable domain EPEVTQTPSHQVTQMGQEVILRCVPISNHLYFYWYRQILGQKVEFLVSFYNNEISEKSEIFDDQFSVERPDGSNFTLKIRSTKLEDSAMYFCASRSGRLAGGVVDEQFFGPGTRLTVL.